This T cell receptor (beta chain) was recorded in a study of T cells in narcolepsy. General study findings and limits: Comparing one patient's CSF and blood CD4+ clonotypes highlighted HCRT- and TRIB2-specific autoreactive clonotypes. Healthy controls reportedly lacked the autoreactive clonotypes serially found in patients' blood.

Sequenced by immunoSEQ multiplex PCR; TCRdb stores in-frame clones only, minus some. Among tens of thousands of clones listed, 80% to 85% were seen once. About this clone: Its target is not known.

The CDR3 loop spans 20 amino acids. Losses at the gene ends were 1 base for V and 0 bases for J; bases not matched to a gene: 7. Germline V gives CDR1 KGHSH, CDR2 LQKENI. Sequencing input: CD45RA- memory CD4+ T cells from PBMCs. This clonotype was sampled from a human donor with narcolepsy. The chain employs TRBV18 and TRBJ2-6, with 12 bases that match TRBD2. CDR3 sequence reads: CASSPRGTSGFRSGANVLTF. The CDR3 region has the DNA TGTGCCAGCTCACCACGGGGGACTAGCGGGTTTCGCTCTGGGGCCAACGTCCTGACTTTC.